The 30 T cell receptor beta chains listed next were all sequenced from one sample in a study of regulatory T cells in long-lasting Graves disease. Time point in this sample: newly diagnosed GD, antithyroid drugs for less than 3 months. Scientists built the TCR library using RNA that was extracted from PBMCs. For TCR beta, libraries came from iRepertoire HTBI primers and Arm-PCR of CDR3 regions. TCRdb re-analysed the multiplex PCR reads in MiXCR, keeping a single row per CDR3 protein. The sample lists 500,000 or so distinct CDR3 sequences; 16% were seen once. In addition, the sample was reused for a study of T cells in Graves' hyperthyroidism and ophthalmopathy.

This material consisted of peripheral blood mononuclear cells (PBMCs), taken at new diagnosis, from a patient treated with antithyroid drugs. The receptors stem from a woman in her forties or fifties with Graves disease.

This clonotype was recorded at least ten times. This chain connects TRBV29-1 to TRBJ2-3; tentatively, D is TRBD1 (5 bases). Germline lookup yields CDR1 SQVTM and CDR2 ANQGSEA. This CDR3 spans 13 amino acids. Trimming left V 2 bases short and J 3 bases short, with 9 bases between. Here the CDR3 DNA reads TGCAGCGTTGAAACAGGACGTACAGATACGCAGTATTTT. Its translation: CSVETGRTDTQYF.

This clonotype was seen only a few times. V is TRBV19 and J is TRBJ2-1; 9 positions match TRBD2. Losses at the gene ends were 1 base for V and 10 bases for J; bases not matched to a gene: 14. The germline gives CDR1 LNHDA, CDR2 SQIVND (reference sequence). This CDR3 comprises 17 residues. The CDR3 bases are TGTGCCAGTAGTATAGCAGTTCGCGGGGGGGCAGTAGGCGAGCAGTTCTTC. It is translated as CASSIAVRGGAVGEQFF.

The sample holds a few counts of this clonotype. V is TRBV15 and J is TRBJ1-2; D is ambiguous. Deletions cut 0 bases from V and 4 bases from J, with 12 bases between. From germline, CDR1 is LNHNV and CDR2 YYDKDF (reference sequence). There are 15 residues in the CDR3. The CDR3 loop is CATSRESFPGYGYTF. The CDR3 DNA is TGTGCCACCAGCAGAGAGTCGTTCCCGGGCTATGGCTACACCTTC.

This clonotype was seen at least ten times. The CDR3: CASSLDRAGGNEQFF. CDR3 DNA sequence: TGTGCCAGCTCACTCGACAGGGCAGGGGGCAATGAGCAGTTCTTC. The chain uses TRBV18 and TRBJ2-1; TRBD1 matches 7 bases. The CDR3 length is 15 residues. Germline assignment: CDR1 KGHSH and CDR2 LQKENI. Unmatched junction bases numbered 9, after V lost 4 bases and J lost 6 bases. The full variable domain, with the rest looked up from reference TRBV18 and TRBJ2-1, is NAGVMQNPRHLVRRRGQEARLRCSPMKGHSHVYWYRQLPEEGLKFMVYLQKENIIDESGMPKERFSAEFPKEGPSILRIQQVVRGDSAAYFCASSLDRAGGNEQFFGPGTRLTVL.

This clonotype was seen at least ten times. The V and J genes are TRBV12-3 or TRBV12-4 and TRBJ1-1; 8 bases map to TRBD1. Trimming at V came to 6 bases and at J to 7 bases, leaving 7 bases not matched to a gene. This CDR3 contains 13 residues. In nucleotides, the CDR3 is TGTGCCAGCAGCCAACAGGGGGGGGTTGAAGCTTTCTTT. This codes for CASSQQGGVEAFF.

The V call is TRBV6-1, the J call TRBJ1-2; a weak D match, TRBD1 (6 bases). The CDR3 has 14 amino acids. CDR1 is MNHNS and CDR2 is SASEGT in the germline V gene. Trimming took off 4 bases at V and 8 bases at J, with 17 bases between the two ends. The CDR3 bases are TGTGCCAGCAGTGTTGGGGGCGCGGGGGAAGGCTACACCTTC. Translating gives CASSVGGAGEGYTF.

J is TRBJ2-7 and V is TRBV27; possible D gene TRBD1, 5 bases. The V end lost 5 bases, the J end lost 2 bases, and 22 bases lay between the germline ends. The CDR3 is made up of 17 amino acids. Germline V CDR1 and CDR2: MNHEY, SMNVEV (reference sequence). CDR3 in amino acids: CASSLRGGQNIPYEQYF. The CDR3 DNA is TGTGCCAGCAGTCTAAGGGGTGGGCAGAATATACCCTACGAGCAGTACTTC.

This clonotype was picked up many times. The DNA of the CDR3 is TGTGCCATCAGTGAAGAACTAGCGGGGGGGGCAGCAGATACGCAGTATTTT. Its translation is CAISEELAGGAADTQYF. V is TRBV10-3 and J is TRBJ2-3; 13 bases align to TRBD2. The V segment lost 3 bases and the J segment 4 bases; nucleotides outside the gene matches: 7. Germline loops: CDR1 ENHRY, CDR2 SYGVKD. This CDR3 is built from 17 residues.

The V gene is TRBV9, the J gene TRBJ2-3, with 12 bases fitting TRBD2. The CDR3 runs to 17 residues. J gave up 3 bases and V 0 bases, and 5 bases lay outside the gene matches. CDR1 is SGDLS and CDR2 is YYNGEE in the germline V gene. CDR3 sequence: CASSVARTSGVTDTQYF. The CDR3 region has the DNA TGTGCCAGCAGCGTAGCTCGGACTAGCGGGGTTACAGATACGCAGTATTTT.

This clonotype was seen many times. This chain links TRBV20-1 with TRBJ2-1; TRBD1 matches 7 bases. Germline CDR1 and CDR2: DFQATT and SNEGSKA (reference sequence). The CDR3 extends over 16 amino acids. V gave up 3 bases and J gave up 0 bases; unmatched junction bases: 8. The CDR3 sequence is CSARADRPDSYNEQFF. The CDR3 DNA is TGCAGTGCTAGGGCGGACAGGCCCGACTCCTACAATGAGCAGTTCTTC.

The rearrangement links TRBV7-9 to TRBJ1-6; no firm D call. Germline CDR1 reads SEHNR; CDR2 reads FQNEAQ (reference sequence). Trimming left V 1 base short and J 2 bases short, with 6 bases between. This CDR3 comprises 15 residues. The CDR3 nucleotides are TGTGCCAGCAGCTTAGGGATGGCCTATAATTCACCCCTCCACTTT. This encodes CASSLGMAYNSPLHF.

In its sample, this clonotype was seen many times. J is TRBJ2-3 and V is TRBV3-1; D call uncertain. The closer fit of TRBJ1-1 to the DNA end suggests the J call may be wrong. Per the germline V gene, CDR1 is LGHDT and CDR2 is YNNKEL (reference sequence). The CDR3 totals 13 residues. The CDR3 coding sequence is TGTGCCAGCAGCCAAGGAACGAGCCCGGGGGCTTTCTTT. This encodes CASSQGTSPGAFF.

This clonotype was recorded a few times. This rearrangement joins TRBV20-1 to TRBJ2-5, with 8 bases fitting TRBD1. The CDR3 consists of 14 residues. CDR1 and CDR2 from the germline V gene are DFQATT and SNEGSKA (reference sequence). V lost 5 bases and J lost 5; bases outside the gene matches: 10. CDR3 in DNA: TGCAGTGCTGGGGAGACAGGGGAGAGTGAGACCCAGTACTTC. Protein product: CSAGETGESETQYF.

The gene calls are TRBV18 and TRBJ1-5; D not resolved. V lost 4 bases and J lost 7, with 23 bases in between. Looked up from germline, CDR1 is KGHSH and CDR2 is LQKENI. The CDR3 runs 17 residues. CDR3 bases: TGTGCCAGCTCACAGAAAACGCCTTTGATGGGTCCCCAGCCCCAGCATTTT. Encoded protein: CASSQKTPLMGPQPQHF.

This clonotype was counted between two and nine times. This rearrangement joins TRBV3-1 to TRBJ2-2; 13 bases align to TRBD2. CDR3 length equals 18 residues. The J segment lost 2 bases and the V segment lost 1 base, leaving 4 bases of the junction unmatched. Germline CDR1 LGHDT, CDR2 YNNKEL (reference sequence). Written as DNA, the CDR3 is TGTGCCAGCAGCCAAGGACTAGCGGGGGGCCTAAACACCGGGGAGCTGTTTTTT. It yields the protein CASSQGLAGGLNTGELFF. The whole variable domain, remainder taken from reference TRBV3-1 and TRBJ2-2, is DTAVSQTPKYLVTQMGNDKSIKCEQNLGHDTMYWYKQDSKKFLKIMFSYNNKELIINETVPNRFSPKSPDKAHLNLHINSLELGDSAVYFCASSQGLAGGLNTGELFFGEGSRLTVL.

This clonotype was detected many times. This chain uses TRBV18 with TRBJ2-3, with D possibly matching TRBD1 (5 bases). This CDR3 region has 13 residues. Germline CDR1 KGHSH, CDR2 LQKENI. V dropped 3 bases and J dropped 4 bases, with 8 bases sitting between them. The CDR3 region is CASSPGQADTQYF. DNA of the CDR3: TGTGCCAGCTCACCGGGGCAGGCAGATACGCAGTATTTT.

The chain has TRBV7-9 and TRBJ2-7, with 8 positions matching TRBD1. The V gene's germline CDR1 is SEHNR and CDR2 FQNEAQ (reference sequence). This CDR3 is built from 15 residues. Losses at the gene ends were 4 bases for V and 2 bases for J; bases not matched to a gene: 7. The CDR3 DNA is TGTGCCAGCAGCTCTCCCTCGACAGGGGCCTACGAGCAGTACTTC. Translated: CASSSPSTGAYEQYF.

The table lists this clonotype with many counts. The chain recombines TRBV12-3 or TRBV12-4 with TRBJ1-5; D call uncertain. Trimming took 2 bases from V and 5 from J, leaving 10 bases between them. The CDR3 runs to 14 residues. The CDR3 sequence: CASSLFYGDQPQHF. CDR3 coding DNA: TGTGCCAGCAGTTTATTCTATGGAGATCAGCCCCAGCATTTT.

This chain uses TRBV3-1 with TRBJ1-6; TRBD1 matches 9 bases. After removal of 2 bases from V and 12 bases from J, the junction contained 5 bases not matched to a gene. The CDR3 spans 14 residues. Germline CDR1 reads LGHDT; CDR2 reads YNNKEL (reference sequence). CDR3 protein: CASSQWTGDRPLHF. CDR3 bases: TGTGCCAGCAGCCAATGGACAGGGGACCGACCCCTCCACTTT.

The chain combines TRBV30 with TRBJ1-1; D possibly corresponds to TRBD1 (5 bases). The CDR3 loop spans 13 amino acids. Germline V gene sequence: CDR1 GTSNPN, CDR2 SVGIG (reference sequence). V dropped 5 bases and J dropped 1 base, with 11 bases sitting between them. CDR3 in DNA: TGTGCCTGGGGCAGACAGTCGAACACTGAAGCTTTCTTT. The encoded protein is CAWGRQSNTEAFF.

CDR3 amino acids: CASSLASGRSTEAFF. CDR3 nucleotides: TGTGCCAGCAGCTTGGCCTCAGGGCGGAGCACTGAAGCTTTCTTT. The chain carries TRBV5-6 and TRBJ1-1, with D possibly being TRBD1 (5 bases). CDR1 is SGHDT, CDR2 YYEEEE, per germline. Trimming took off 0 bases at V and 4 bases at J, with 13 bases between the two ends. The CDR3 is 15 residues long.

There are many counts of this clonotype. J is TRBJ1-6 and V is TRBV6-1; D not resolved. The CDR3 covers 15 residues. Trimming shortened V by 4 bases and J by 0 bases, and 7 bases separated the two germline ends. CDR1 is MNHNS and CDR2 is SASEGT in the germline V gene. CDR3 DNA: TGTGCCAGCAGTGTGGGGAGCTCCTATAATTCACCCCTCCACTTT. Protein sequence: CASSVGSSYNSPLHF.

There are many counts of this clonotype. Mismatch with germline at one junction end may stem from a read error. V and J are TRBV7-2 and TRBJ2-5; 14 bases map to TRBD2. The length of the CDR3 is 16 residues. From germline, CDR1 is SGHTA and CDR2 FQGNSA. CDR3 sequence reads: CASSQGTSGGWETQYF. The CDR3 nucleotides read TGCGCCAGCAGCCAAGGGACTAGCGGGGGCTGGGAGACCCAGTACTTC.

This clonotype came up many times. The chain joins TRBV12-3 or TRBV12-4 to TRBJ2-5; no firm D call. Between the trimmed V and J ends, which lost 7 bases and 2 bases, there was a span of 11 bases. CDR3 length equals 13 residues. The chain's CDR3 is CASTPRVQETQYF. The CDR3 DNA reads TGTGCCAGCACCCCCCGGGTACAAGAGACCCAGTACTTC.

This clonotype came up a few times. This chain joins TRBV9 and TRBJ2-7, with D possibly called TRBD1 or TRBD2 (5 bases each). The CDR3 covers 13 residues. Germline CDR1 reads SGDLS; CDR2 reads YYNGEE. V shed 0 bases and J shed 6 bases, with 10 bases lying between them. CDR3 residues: CASSVEAGSEQYF. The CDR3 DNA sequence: TGTGCCAGCAGCGTAGAGGCAGGGAGCGAGCAGTACTTC.

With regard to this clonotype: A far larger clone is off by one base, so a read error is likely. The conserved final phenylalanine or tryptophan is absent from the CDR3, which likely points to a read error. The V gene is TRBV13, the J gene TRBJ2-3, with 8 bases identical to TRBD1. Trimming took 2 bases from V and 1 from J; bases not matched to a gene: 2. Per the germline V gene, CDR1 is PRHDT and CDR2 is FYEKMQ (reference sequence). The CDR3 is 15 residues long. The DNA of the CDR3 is TGTGCCAGCAGCTTAAGGGGACAGGGCACAGATACGCAGTATCTT. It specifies CASSLRGQGTDTQYL.

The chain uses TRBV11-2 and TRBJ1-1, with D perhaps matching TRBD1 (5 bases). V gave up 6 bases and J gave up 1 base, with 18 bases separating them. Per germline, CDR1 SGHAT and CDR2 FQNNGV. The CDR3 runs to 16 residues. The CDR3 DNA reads TGTGCCAGCAGTTTGACAACCGGGGCGGGGAACACTGAAGCTTTCTTT. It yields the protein CASSLTTGAGNTEAFF.

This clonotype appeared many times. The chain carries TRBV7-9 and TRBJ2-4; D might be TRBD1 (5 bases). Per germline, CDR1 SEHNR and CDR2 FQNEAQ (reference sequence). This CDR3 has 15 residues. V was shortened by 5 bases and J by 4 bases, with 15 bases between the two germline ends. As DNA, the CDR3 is TGTGCCAGCAGCCCTATGACAGTGCAAAAAAACATTCAGTACTTC. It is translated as CASSPMTVQKNIQYF.

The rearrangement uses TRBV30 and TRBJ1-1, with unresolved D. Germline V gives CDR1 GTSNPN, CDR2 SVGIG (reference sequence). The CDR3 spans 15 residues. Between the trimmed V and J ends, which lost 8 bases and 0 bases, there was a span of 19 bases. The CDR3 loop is CALSREASMNTEAFF. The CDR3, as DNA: TGTGCCCTATCCCGGGAGGCCTCCATGAACACTGAAGCTTTCTTT.

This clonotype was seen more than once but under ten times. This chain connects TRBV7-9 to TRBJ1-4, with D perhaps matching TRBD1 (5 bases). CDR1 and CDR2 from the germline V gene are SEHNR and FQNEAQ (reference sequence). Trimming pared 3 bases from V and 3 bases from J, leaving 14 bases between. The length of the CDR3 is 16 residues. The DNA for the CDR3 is TGTGCCAGCAGCTTCACCCGGGACGGCCCTAATGAAAAACTGTTTTTT. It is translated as CASSFTRDGPNEKLFF.